This T cell receptor (beta chain) was obtained from a study of vaccination and CD4 T cells after COVID-19. The overall study: Post-vaccine sampling followed dose two by a median 72 days (range 14 to 241). General study results and limits: Spike mono-reactive status applied to 304 of 307 vaccine-specific clones in convalescent patients.

Germline assignment: CDR1 DFQATT and CDR2 SNEGSKA (reference sequence). The CDR3 spans 15 residues. The ends were cut back, 3 bases at V and 5 bases at J, with 16 bases in the middle. Described treatment: roughly ten-day PBMC culture with coronavirus spike peptide pools or control peptides (ViraFEST assay). Antigen-specific T cell expansion with peptide pools preceded TCR sequencing in the ViraFEST approach. Half the growth medium was swapped for new IL-2 medium on days 3 and 7. Points on this clonotype: Its antigen is not known.

The assay that was used to sequence DNA from cultured CD4+ T cells was the Oncomine TCR Beta short-read assay. TCRdb ran MiXCR on the PCR reads and lists one entry per CDR3 protein. The profile covers about 19,000 distinct CDR3 sequences, with 38% appearing a single time and 13% to 15% taken by the ten largest. This TCR derives from a human donor with COVID-19. The chain combines TRBV20-1 with TRBJ2-2, with D perhaps given as TRBD1 or TRBD2 (5 bases each). Sequencing used cultured CD4+ T cells from blood. The CDR3 here is CSARGLTGRTGELFF. CDR3 bases: TGCAGTGCTAGGGGTCTGACGGGGCGAACCGGGGAGCTGTTTTTT.